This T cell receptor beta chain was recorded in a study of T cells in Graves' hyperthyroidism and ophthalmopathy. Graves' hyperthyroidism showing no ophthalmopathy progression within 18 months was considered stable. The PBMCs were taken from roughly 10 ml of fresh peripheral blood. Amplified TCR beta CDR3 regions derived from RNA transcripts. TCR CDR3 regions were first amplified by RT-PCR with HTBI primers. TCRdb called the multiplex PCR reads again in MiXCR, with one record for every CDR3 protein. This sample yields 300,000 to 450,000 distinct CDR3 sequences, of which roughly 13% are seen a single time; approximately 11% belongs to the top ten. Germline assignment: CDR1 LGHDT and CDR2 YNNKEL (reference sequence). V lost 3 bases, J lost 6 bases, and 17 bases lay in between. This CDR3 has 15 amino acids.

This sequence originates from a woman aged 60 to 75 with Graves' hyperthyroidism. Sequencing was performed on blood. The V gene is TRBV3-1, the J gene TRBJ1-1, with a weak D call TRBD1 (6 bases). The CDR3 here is CASSHGGGDIPEAFF. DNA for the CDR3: TGTGCCAGCAGCCACGGGGGGGGCGATATCCCTGAAGCTTTCTTT.